Listed here are 13 T cell receptor beta chains from one sample, sequenced in a study of response to subunit inactivated influenza vaccine. TCRdb re-analysed the RT-PCR reads in MiXCR, keeping a single row per CDR3 protein. This repertoire shows about 540,000 distinct CDR3 sequences, under 25% found once; its top ten account for around 2.8%. This sample also belongs to another study, concerning T cells expressing NK-cell markers. As that report states: In generating TCR beta cDNA, 5'RACE template switching with UMIs was used.

Source: CD4+ T cells sorted from PBMCs, taken 12 days after vaccination. All receptors derive from a man aged 50 to 59 who received an inactivated influenza vaccine.

This rearrangement joins TRBV7-2 to TRBJ1-1; D remains ambiguous. V lost 6 bases to trimming and J lost 3 bases, with 11 bases between them. Germline CDR1 and CDR2: SGHTA and FQGNSA. This CDR3 is 13 amino acids long. CDR3 bases: TGTGCCAGCAGGCTACAACAAGACACTGAAGCTTTCTTT. Protein sequence: CASRLQQDTEAFF.

This clonotype was detected a few times. This chain uses TRBV11-2 with TRBJ2-5; TRBD2 aligns across 7 bases. The J segment lost 5 bases and the V segment lost 2 bases, leaving 5 bases of the junction unmatched. Germline V gene data show CDR1 as SGHAT and CDR2 as FQNNGV. This CDR3 comprises 14 residues. The CDR3: CASSLPGGMETQYF. The CDR3 bases are TGTGCCAGCAGCTTACCGGGGGGAATGGAGACCCAGTACTTC. The full variable domain, completed using reference TRBV11-2 and TRBJ2-5, is EAGVAQSPRYKIIEKRQSVAFWCNPISGHATLYWYQQILGQGPKLLIQFQNNGVVDDSQLPKDRFSAERLKGVDSTLKIQPAKLEDSAVYLCASSLPGGMETQYFGPGTRLLVL.

This clonotype occurred many times. The CDR3: CASTQRGGGTGELFF. The CDR3 region has the DNA TGTGCCAGCACGCAGCGAGGGGGGGGGACCGGGGAGCTGTTTTTT. The chain recombines TRBV7-8 with TRBJ2-2, with TRBD2 as a possible D gene (7 bases). The V gene lost 7 bases and the J gene lost 5 bases, with 17 bases spanning the gap. The germline gives CDR1 SGHVS, CDR2 FQNEAQ. The CDR3 extends over 15 amino acids.

This clonotype was recorded a few times. The chain recombines TRBV6-2 or TRBV6-3 with TRBJ2-3; 9 bases align to TRBD2. The CDR3 is 15 residues long. CDR1 and CDR2 from the germline V gene are MNHEY and SVGEGT. V lost 6 bases and J lost 5; bases outside the gene matches: 9. CDR3 loop: CASRGGTSFGDTQYF. CDR3 DNA sequence: TGTGCCAGCAGGGGCGGGACTAGCTTCGGAGATACGCAGTATTTT.

The genes are TRBV7-6 and TRBJ2-3; no clear D gene. Per the germline V gene, CDR1 is SGHVS and CDR2 is FNYEAQ. CDR3 size: 15 residues. V was cut by 7 bases and J by 3 bases, with 17 bases left in between. The CDR3 DNA sequence: TGTGCCAGCACCCCTTTGAGCGAGATGACAGATACGCAGTATTTT. This sequence encodes CASTPLSEMTDTQYF.

This clonotype has more than one count but fewer than ten. This chain links TRBV11-2 with TRBJ2-3; 9 nucleotides agree with TRBD2. The CDR3 totals 16 residues. The germline gives CDR1 SGHAT, CDR2 FQNNGV. V gave up 2 bases and J gave up 4 bases; unmatched junction bases: 7. CDR3 nucleotides: TGTGCCAGCAGCTTACGGCGGGGGGGGTCCGCAGATACGCAGTATTTT. Residues: CASSLRRGGSADTQYF.

This clonotype was recorded a few times. The CDR3 protein is CASSLLRPPNTGELFF. CDR3 DNA sequence: TGTGCCAGCAGTTTACTCAGGCCGCCGAACACCGGGGAGCTGTTTTTT. V usage is TRBV28 and J usage is TRBJ2-2; D remains ambiguous. CDR3 length: 16 amino acids. Trimming removed 2 bases at V and 0 bases at J, with 10 bases between. CDR1 is MDHEN, CDR2 SYDVKM, per germline.

This clonotype turned up a few times. J is TRBJ2-3 and V is TRBV4-2, with 10 bases fitting TRBD2. CDR1 LGHNA and CDR2 YNFKEQ come from the germline V gene. With V trimmed by 1 base and J by 5 bases, 9 bases remained unmatched. The CDR3 has 17 amino acids. CDR3 sequence reads: CASSQGSSGGDLDTQYF. In nucleotides, the CDR3 is TGTGCCAGCAGCCAAGGATCCAGCGGGGGGGATTTAGATACGCAGTATTTT.

This clonotype was seen a few times. This chain uses TRBV5-1 with TRBJ2-3; 8 bases agree with TRBD2. The length of the CDR3 is 16 residues. Unmatched junction bases numbered 7, after V lost 3 bases and J lost 1 base. CDR1 and CDR2 from the germline V gene are SGHRS and YFSETQ. CDR3 loop: CASSSPGGGRTDTQYF. The CDR3 region has the DNA TGCGCCAGCAGCTCTCCGGGCGGGGGGCGCACAGATACGCAGTATTTT.

This clonotype appeared a few times. The chain uses TRBV2 and TRBJ2-7, with unresolved D. V was shortened by 9 bases and J by 4 bases, with 19 bases between the two germline ends. Germline lookup yields CDR1 SNHLY and CDR2 FYNNEI. The CDR3 extends over 14 amino acids. DNA of the CDR3: TGTGCCAGAGGGTCGAAAACTGGTTCGTACGAGCAGTACTTC. This encodes CARGSKTGSYEQYF.

This rearrangement joins TRBV6-2 or TRBV6-3 to TRBJ2-1, with TRBD1 matching over 9 bases. The V and J ends lost 7 bases and 5 bases, in that order; junction bases with no gene match: 9. Germline V gene sequence: CDR1 MNHEY, CDR2 SVGEGT. The CDR3 totals 15 residues. CDR3 region: CASIEGQGRNNEQFF. In DNA, the CDR3 is TGTGCCAGCATTGAGGGACAGGGTAGGAACAATGAGCAGTTCTTC.

On this clonotype itself: Sequence at one end of the junction differs from germline and may be a read error. V and J are TRBV10-3 and TRBJ1-3, with D perhaps matching TRBD1 (5 bases). The CDR3 runs to 15 residues. The germline gives CDR1 ENHRY, CDR2 SYGVKD. CDR3 amino acids: CAISEGQGPGNTIYF. The CDR3 nucleotides are TGTGCCATTAGTGAGGGGCAAGGGCCTGGAAACACCATATATTTT.

The chain uses TRBV11-1 and TRBJ2-6, with a possible D match to TRBD1 (7 bases). The V and J ends lost 3 bases and 2 bases respectively, with 17 bases between them. CDR3 length equals 18 residues. Germline V gene lookup returns CDR1 SGHAT and CDR2 FQDESV (reference sequence). The CDR3 nucleotides read TGTGCCAGCAGCTTTCCGCAGGGGGGTCTAGCTGGGGCCAACGTCCTGACTTTC. The encoded protein is CASSFPQGGLAGANVLTF.